This paragraph covers one TCR beta chain sequence. The sample holds a few counts of this clonotype. What this receptor recognizes is not known. Per-base quality was not reported, and no clone a single base away is much larger than it. TCR beta CDR3 regions were amplified from RNA transcripts for repertoire sequencing. The first round was an RT-PCR using HTBI primers with the Qiagen OneStep RT-PCR kit, and this first round was followed by a second-round multiplex PCR, then size selection and purification. Libraries were sequenced on an Illumina HiSeq2000 using paired-end 100 bp reads. In the source study's methods: SOAPnuke was used to process the reads, removing any read that contained adapters or uncalled bases, had a mean Phred below 15, or lacked an exact match to the constant primer or identifier. COPE v1.2.5 was used to merge high-quality paired reads. Clonotypes were defined as unique nucleotide sequences and were aligned to IMGT TRB V, D and J references using MiTCR v1.1. Only V-J combinations with frequency above 0.0001 were analysed, covering approximately 99% of repertoires. For each V-J combination, a TCR clonal expansion and chaos score was defined as the ratio of F50 clonal expansion to chaos observed in the TCRdist matrix. Welch's t-statistics and random forest were used to narrow the features down to more than 10 V-J combinations, which were then fed into a naive Bayes classifier. The Morisita-Horn index was used to measure how similar the thyroid and blood repertoires were. TCRdb trimmed public reads at Q25 via fastp, called clones via MiXCR and kept in-frame beta chains. Identical CDR3 protein sequences are pooled into one entry, listed with their most common genes and DNA. What appears here as the V and J calls and clone size reflects TCRdb's work, not the paper's. Within this sample are fewer than 400,000 distinct CDR3 sequences, with about a sixth of them counted one time only. Around 1.6% of the sample is in the top ten clones.

Ophthalmopathy patients had moderately to severely active disease, Clinical Activity Score of at least 3, NOSPECS grade of at least 4, and disease duration under 3 months. Anyone with other autoimmune diseases, uncontrolled infections, pregnancy or lactation was excluded from the study. Clinical symptoms, serum thyroxine, TRAb, thyroid ultrasound and orbital computed tomography formed the basis of the diagnosis. Using Ficoll-Paque density gradient centrifugation, PBMCs were isolated from roughly 9.2 ml of fresh peripheral blood. Total RNA was extracted using Trizol reagent, and RNA quality was checked on an Agilent 2100 Bioanalyzer. These data come from a study of Graves' ophthalmopathy and Graves' hyperthyroidism (dated by TCRdb to 2016 to 2019). Background on the whole study: Peripheral blood samples were taken at the time of initial diagnosis, before any treatment was given. An independent validation cohort comprised 18 hyperthyroidism patients and 17 patients who later progressed from hyperthyroidism to ophthalmopathy. In total, 120 to 150 blood samples were TCR-sequenced: 43 ophthalmopathy, over 70 hyperthyroidism and around 17 hyperthyroidism-to-ophthalmopathy patients. The study used signatures of the TCR beta repertoire to tell Graves' ophthalmopathy apart from Graves' hyperthyroidism and to predict which patients would progress to ophthalmopathy. The approximately 100 discovery patients were randomly divided into training and test sets at a 7:3 ratio. In several hyperthyroidism patients, the T-cell repertoire of thyroid tissue was compared with the T-cell repertoire of blood. To explore V-J signatures distinguishing ophthalmopathy from hyperthyroidism, a discovery set of roughly 98 patients (roughly 42 ophthalmopathy, some 55 stable hyperthyroidism) was enrolled. Following sampling, methimazole starting at 30 mg daily was administered to hyperthyroidism patients, and high-dose intravenous methylprednisolone was administered to ophthalmopathy patients. Here is what the overall study found, with its caveats: In validation, the model predicted ophthalmopathy progression with 55% to 71% sensitivity and about 73% specificity; roughly eleven predicted patients were CT-confirmed with GO in a median of about 6.1 months. The 13-signature model separated ophthalmopathy from stable hyperthyroidism with 87.88% sensitivity and 81% to 82% specificity in cross-validation, and 80%/75% in the test set. Sample size was not statistically predetermined, and group allocation was not concealed from the investigators. Among expanded thyroid clonotypes with frequency above 0.001, most also showed up in blood, which suggests that blood repertoires may reflect the thyroid immune response.

The germline V gene provides CDR1 MNHEY and CDR2 SVGEGT. Spanning cysteine to phenylalanine, the CDR3 consists of 13 amino acids. Only CDR3 DNA remains: 39 bases, in frame from the first base. The germline V and J ends show losses of 5 bases and 6 bases respectively, and no gene match explains 6 bases of the junction. The receptor's source is a woman under 30 with Graves' ophthalmopathy. Donor details come from another sample of the same person, matched by shared clones. This chain joins TRBV6-2 or TRBV6-3 to TRBJ1-2; 7 of the junction bases match TRBD1. Sequenced: peripheral blood. The sequenced DNA: TGTGCCAGCAGTACCGACAGGGTGGATGGCTACACCTTC. Its translation reads: CASSTDRVDGYTF.